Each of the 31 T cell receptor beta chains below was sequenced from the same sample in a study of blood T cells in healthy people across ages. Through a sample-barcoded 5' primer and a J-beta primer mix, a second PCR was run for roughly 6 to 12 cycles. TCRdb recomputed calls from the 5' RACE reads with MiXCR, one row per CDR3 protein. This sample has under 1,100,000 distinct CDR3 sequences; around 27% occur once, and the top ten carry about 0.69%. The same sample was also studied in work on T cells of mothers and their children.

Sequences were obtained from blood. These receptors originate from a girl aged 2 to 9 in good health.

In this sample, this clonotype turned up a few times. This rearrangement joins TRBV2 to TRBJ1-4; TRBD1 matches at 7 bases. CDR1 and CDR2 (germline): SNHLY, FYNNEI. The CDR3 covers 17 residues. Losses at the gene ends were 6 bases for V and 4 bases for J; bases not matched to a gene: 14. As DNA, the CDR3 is TGTGCCAGCAGGGAACCGGGACAGCCTCTTCTTAATGAAAAACTGTTTTTT. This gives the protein CASREPGQPLLNEKLFF.

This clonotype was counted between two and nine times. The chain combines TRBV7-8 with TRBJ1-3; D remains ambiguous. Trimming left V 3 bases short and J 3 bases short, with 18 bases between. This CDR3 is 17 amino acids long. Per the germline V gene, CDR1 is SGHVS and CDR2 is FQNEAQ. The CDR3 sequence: CASSFSPRFGRGNTIYF. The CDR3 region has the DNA TGTGCCAGCAGCTTTTCTCCGCGGTTTGGACGTGGAAACACCATATATTTT.

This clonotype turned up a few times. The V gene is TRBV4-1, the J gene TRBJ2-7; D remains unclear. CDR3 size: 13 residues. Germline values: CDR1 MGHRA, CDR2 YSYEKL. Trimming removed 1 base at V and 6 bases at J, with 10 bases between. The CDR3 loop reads CASSQGRQTEQYF. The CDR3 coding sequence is TGCGCCAGCAGCCAAGGTCGGCAAACCGAGCAGTACTTC.

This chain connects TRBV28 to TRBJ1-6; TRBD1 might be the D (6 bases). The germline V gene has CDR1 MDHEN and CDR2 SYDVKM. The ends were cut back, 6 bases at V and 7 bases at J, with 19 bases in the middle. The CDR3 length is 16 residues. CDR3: CASRTGTRNQNSPLHF. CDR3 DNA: TGTGCCAGCAGAACCGGGACACGGAATCAAAATTCACCCCTCCACTTT. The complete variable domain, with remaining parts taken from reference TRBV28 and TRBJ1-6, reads DVKVTQSSRYLVKRTGEKVFLECVQDMDHENMFWYRQDPGLGLRLIYFSYDVKMKEKGDIPEGYSVSREKKERFSLILESASTNQTSMYLCASRTGTRNQNSPLHFGNGTRLTVT.

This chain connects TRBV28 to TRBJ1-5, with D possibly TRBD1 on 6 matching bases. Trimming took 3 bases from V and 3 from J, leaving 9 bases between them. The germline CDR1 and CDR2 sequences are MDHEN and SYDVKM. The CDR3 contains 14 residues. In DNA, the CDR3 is TGTGCCAGCAGTTTTAGGGGGGTCAATCAGCCCCAGCATTTT. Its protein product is CASSFRGVNQPQHF.

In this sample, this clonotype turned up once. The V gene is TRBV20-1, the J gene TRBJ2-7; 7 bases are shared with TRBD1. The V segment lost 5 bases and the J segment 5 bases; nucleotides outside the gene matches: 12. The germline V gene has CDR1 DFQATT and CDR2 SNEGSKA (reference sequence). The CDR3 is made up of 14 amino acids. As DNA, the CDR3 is TGCAGTGCTGCCAGATCGACAGGGTGGGACGAGCAGTACTTC. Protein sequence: CSAARSTGWDEQYF.

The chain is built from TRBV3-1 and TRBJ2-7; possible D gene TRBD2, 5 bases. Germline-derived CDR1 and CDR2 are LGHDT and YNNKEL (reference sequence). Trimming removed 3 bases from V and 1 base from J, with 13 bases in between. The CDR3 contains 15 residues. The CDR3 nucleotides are TGTGCCAGCAGCCAGTTTGCTAGCAGTTCCTACGAGCAGTACTTC. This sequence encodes CASSQFASSSYEQYF.

CDR3 sequence (DNA): TGTGCCAGCAGCTTCGGGGATGCCAAAAACATTCAGTACTTC. It translates to CASSFGDAKNIQYF. The rearrangement uses TRBV7-8 and TRBJ2-4, with D perhaps TRBD2 (5 bases). V was trimmed by 3 bases and J by 1 base, leaving 7 bases between them. Germline assignment: CDR1 SGHVS and CDR2 FQNEAQ. The CDR3 is made up of 14 amino acids.

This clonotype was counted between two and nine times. The CDR3 region has the DNA TGTGCCAGCAGCGTAGCTGAGGGGGCAAGTGGCTACACCTTC. Translating gives CASSVAEGASGYTF. The chain has TRBV9 and TRBJ1-2; 7 bases fit TRBD1. Germline trimming cut 0 bases from V and 7 bases from J; bases unmatched to any gene: 6. The CDR3 covers 14 residues. The germline V gene encodes CDR1 SGDLS and CDR2 YYNGEE. Based on the CDR3 plus reference TRBV9 and TRBJ1-2, the full variable domain is DSGVTQTPKHLITATGQRVTLRCSPRSGDLSVYWYQQSLDQGLQFLIQYYNGEERAKGNILERFSAQQFPDLHSELNLSSLELGDSALYFCASSVAEGASGYTFGSGTRLTVV.

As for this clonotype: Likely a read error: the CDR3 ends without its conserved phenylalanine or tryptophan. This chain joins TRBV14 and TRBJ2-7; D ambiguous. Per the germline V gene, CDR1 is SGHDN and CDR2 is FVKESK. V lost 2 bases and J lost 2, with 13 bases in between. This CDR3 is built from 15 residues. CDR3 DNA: TGTGCCAGCAGCCAAAGAGGACCCTGCACCTACGAGCAGTACCTC. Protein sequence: CASSQRGPCTYEQYL.

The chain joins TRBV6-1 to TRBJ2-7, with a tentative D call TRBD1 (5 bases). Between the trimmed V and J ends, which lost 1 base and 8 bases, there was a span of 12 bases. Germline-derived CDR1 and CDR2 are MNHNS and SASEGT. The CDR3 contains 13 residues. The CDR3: CASSEVVQGKQYF. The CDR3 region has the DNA TGTGCCAGCAGTGAAGTCGTCCAGGGTAAGCAGTACTTC.

DNA for the CDR3: TGCAGTGCTAGTGTCGGGGGTCTAAGGGATCAGCCCCAGCATTTT. It yields the protein CSASVGGLRDQPQHF. This chain joins TRBV20-1 and TRBJ1-5; weak D call: TRBD1 (5 bases). Germline V CDR1 and CDR2: DFQATT, SNEGSKA (reference sequence). V lost 3 bases and J lost 5, with 17 bases in between. The CDR3 is made up of 15 amino acids.

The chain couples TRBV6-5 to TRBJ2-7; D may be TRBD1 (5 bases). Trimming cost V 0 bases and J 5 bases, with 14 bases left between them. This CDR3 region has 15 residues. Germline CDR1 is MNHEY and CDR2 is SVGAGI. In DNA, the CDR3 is TGTGCCAGCAGTTACTCATCCGGCAGGGCCCACGAGCAGTACTTC. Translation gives CASSYSSGRAHEQYF.

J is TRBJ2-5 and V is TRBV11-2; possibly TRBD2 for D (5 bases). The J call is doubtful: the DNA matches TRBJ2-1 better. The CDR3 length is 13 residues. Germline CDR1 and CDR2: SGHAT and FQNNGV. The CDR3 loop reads CASSPRGGGEQFF. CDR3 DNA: TGTGCCAGCAGCCCCCGAGGAGGAGGTGAGCAGTTCTTC.

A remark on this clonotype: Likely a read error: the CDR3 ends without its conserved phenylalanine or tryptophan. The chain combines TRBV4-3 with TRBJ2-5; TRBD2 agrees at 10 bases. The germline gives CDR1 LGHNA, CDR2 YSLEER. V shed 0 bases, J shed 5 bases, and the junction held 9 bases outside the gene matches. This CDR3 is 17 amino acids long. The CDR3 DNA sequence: TGCGCCAGCAGCCAAGAGGAAGCGGGGGGGCCGAGGGAGACCCAGTACCTC. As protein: CASSQEEAGGPRETQYL.

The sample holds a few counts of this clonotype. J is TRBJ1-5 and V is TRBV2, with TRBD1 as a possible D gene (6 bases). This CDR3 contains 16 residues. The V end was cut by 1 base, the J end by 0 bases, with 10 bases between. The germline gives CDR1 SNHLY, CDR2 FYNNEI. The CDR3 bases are TGTGCCAGCAGTGAAGGGGGGCTCTATAGCAATCAGCCCCAGCATTTT. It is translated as CASSEGGLYSNQPQHF.

This chain's CDR3 is CSANPSDYNEQFF. CDR3 DNA: TGCAGCGCCAACCCGAGCGATTACAATGAGCAGTTCTTC. V and J are TRBV29-1 and TRBJ2-1; D unclear. Trimming pared 7 bases from V and 4 bases from J, leaving 14 bases between. The germline gives CDR1 SQVTM, CDR2 ANQGSEA. This CDR3 has 13 residues.

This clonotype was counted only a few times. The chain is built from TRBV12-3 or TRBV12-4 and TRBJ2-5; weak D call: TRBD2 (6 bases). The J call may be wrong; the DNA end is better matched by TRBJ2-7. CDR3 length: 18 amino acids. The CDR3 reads CASSLAYDTSQSSYEQYF. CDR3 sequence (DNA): TGTGCCAGCAGTTTAGCTTATGATACTAGCCAAAGCTCCTACGAGCAGTACTTC.

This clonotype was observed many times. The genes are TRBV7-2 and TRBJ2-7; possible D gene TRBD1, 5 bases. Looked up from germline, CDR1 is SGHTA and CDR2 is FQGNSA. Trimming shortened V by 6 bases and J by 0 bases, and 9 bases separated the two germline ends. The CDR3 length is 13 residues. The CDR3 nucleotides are TGTGCCAGCAGTCCAGGGCTCTCCTACGAGCAGTACTTC. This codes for CASSPGLSYEQYF.

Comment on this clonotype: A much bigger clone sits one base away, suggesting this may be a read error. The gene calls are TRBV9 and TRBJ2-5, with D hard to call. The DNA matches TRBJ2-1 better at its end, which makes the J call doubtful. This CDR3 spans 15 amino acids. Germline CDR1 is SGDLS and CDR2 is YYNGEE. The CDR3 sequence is CVSSVGGFASNEQFF. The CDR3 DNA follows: TGTGTCAGCAGCGTAGGCGGATTCGCTTCCAATGAGCAGTTCTTC.

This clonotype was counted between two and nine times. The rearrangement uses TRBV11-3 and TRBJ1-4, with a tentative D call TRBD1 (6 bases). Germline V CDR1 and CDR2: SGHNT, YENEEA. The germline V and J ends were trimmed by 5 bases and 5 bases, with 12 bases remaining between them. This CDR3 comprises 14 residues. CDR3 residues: CASSAIGQNEKLFF. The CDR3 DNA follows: TGTGCCAGCAGCGCGATCGGACAGAATGAAAAACTGTTTTTT.

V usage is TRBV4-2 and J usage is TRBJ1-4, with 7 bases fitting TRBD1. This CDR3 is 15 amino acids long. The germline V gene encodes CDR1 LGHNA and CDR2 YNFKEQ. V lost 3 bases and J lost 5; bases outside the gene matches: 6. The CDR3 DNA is TGTGCCAGCAGCCAGACAGGGCCTGAAAATGAAAAACTGTTTTTT. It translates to CASSQTGPENEKLFF.

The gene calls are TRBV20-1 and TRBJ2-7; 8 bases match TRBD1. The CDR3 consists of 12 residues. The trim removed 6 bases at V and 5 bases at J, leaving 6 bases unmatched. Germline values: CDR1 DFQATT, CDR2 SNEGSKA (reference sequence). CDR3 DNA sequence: TGCAGTGCAACCGGACAGGGCGACGAGCAGTACTTC. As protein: CSATGQGDEQYF.

In DNA, the CDR3 is TGTGCCAGCAGTCCGCGGCGGGAGGTAAAGAATGAGCAGTTCTTC. Translated: CASSPRREVKNEQFF. The chain uses TRBV28 and TRBJ2-5; 8 bases map to TRBD2. The assigned J gene may be wrong: the sequence end matches TRBJ2-1 better. The germline V gene encodes CDR1 MDHEN and CDR2 SYDVKM. The CDR3 totals 15 residues.

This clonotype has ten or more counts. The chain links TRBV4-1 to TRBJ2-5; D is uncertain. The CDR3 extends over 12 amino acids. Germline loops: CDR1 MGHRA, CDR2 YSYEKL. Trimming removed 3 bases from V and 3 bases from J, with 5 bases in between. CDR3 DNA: TGCGCCAGCAGCCAGGAAGAAGAGACCCAGTACTTC. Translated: CASSQEEETQYF.

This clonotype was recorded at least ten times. The CDR3 nucleotides are TGCAGTGCTTCTATTAGCGGGAGGGCCGTTCCTGAGCAGTTCTTC. Translating it yields CSASISGRAVPEQFF. V gene TRBV20-1 combines with J gene TRBJ2-1, with 11 positions matching TRBD2. Germline CDR1 and CDR2: DFQATT and SNEGSKA (reference sequence). The CDR3 consists of 15 residues. J lost 9 bases, V lost 5 bases, and 12 bases had no gene match.

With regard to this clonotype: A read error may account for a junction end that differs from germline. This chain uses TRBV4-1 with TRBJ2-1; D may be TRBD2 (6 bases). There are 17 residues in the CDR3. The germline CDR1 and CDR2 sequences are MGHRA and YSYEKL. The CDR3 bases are TGCGCCAGCAGCCAAGTTCCCGACAGCGGAGGGCAAGAGACCCAGTGCTTC. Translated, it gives CASSQVPDSGGQETQCF.

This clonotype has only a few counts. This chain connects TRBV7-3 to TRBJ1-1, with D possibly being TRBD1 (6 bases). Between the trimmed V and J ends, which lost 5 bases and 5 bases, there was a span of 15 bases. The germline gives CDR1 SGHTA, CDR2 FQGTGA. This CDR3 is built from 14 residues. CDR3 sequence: CASSPRGEGTEAFF. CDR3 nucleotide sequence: TGTGCCAGCAGCCCCAGGGGCGAGGGGACTGAAGCTTTCTTT.

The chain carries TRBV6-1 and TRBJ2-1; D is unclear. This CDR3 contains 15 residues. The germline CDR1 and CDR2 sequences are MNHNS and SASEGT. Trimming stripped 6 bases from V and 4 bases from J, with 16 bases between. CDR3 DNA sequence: TGTGCCAGCAGGGAGACTCTTCAACCTTACAATGAGCAGTTCTTC. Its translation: CASRETLQPYNEQFF.

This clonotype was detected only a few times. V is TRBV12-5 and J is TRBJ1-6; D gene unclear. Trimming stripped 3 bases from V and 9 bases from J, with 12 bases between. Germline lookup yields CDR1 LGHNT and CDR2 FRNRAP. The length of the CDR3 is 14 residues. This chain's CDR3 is CASGLAAEVSPLHF. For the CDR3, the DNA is TGTGCTAGTGGTTTAGCGGCGGAGGTTTCACCCCTCCACTTT.

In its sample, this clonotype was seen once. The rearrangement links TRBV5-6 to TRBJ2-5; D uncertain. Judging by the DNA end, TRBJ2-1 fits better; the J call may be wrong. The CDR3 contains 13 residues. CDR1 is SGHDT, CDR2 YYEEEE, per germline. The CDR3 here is CASSLAGYGEQFF. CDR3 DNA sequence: TGTGCCAGCAGCTTGGCTGGCTACGGTGAGCAGTTCTTC.